The rows below give T cell receptor beta chains drawn from one sample of a study of control samples from healthy donors and cancer patients. The protocol was immunoSEQ multiplex PCR, while the TCRdb copy is restricted to in-frame clones and leaves out a portion. The repertoire holds tens of thousands of clones, with roughly 84% as singletons. Sequenced input: blood. These receptor sequences come from a woman in her forties or fifties in good health. Both conserved end residues are part of each CDR3. A D gene is named only where the DNA matches it firmly. Only some rows state a clone size, as once, few, many or a class for expanded clones.

j_call: TRBJ1-5; d_call: TRBD1; clone_size: -; v_call: TRBV7-9; cdr3_aa: CASSRGQGANQPQHF; cdr3_nt: TGTGCCAGCAGCAGGGGACAGGGGGCTAATCAGCCCCAGCATTTT
j_call: TRBJ1-1; d_call: -; clone_size: -; v_call: TRBV9; cdr3_aa: CASSVVSDTEAFF; cdr3_nt: TGTGCCAGCAGCGTAGTCTCCGACACTGAAGCTTTCTTT
j_call: TRBJ1-2; d_call: TRBD1; clone_size: -; v_call: TRBV5-1; cdr3_aa: CASSPDRGRDGYTF; cdr3_nt: TGCGCCAGCAGCCCGGACAGGGGGCGGGATGGCTACACCTTC
j_call: TRBJ1-2; d_call: TRBD1; clone_size: -; v_call: TRBV7-2; cdr3_aa: CASSTAGQGSYGYTF; cdr3_nt: TGTGCCAGCAGTACGGCCGGACAGGGCTCCTATGGCTACACCTTC
j_call: TRBJ2-7; d_call: -; clone_size: -; v_call: TRBV10-3; cdr3_aa: CAISDILLAYEQYF; cdr3_nt: TGTGCCATCAGTGATATCCTATTAGCCTACGAGCAGTACTTC
j_call: TRBJ2-7; d_call: TRBD1; clone_size: once; v_call: TRBV3-1/TRBV3-2; cdr3_aa: CASSPSHPRTGKTYEQYF; cdr3_nt: TGTGCCAGCAGCCCATCCCATCCCAGGACAGGGAAGACCTACGAGCAGTACTTC
j_call: TRBJ2-1; d_call: -; clone_size: -; v_call: TRBV5-6; cdr3_aa: CASSPYYNRNEQFF; cdr3_nt: TGTGCCAGCAGCCCATACTACAATCGCAATGAGCAGTTCTTC
j_call: TRBJ1-2; d_call: TRBD1; clone_size: -; v_call: TRBV5-1; cdr3_aa: CASSSNRDRGYGYTF; cdr3_nt: TGCGCCAGCAGCTCTAACCGGGACAGGGGGTATGGCTACACCTTC
j_call: TRBJ2-2; d_call: -; clone_size: -; v_call: TRBV5-6; cdr3_aa: CASSTPHGELFF; cdr3_nt: TGTGCCAGCAGCACCCCGCACGGGGAGCTGTTTTTT
j_call: TRBJ2-1; d_call: -; clone_size: -; v_call: TRBV2; cdr3_aa: CASKEGASYNEQFF; cdr3_nt: TGTGCCAGCAAAGAGGGAGCATCCTACAATGAGCAGTTCTTC
j_call: TRBJ2-1; d_call: TRBD1; clone_size: -; v_call: TRBV11-1; cdr3_aa: CASSRTGNEQFF; cdr3_nt: TGTGCCAGCAGCCGGACAGGCAATGAGCAGTTCTTC
j_call: TRBJ1-1; d_call: TRBD1; clone_size: once; v_call: TRBV9; cdr3_aa: CASSVSGGLGANTEAFF; cdr3_nt: TGTGCCAGCAGCGTATCAGGGGGGCTGGGGGCGAACACTGAAGCTTTCTTT
j_call: TRBJ1-2; d_call: -; clone_size: few; v_call: TRBV7-2; cdr3_aa: CASSGSGGRAGYTF; cdr3_nt: TGTGCCAGCAGCGGTAGTGGGGGGCGGGCTGGCTACACCTTC
j_call: TRBJ2-5; d_call: -; clone_size: -; v_call: TRBV10-3; cdr3_aa: CAISSQETQYF; cdr3_nt: TGTGCCATCAGCTCCCAAGAGACCCAGTACTTC
j_call: TRBJ2-1; d_call: TRBD2; clone_size: -; v_call: TRBV28; cdr3_aa: CASIWTSGYNEQFF; cdr3_nt: TGTGCCAGCATCTGGACTAGCGGATACAATGAGCAGTTCTTC
j_call: TRBJ1-1; d_call: TRBD1; clone_size: -; v_call: TRBV18; cdr3_aa: CASSPLGQGGTEAFF; cdr3_nt: TGTGCCAGCTCACCCCTGGGACAGGGAGGTACTGAAGCTTTCTTT
j_call: TRBJ1-6; d_call: -; clone_size: -; v_call: TRBV7-9; cdr3_aa: CASRSGNSPLHF; cdr3_nt: TGTGCCAGCAGGTCCGGAAATTCACCCCTCCACTTT
j_call: TRBJ2-2; d_call: -; clone_size: once; v_call: TRBV28; cdr3_aa: CASGQSRTGELFF; cdr3_nt: TGTGCCAGCGGGCAGAGTAGAACCGGGGAGCTGTTTTTT
j_call: TRBJ2-4; d_call: -; clone_size: -; v_call: TRBV5-1; cdr3_aa: CASREGTRAKNIQYF; cdr3_nt: TGCGCCAGCCGAGAGGGTACGCGAGCCAAAAACATTCAGTACTTC
j_call: TRBJ2-3; d_call: -; clone_size: -; v_call: TRBV11-1; cdr3_aa: CASSLGLTPTDTQYF; cdr3_nt: TGTGCCAGCAGCTTAGGCCTAACCCCCACAGATACGCAGTATTTT
j_call: TRBJ2-3; d_call: TRBD2; clone_size: -; v_call: TRBV9; cdr3_aa: CASSVTTGLADTQYF; cdr3_nt: TGTGCCAGCAGCGTAACCACGGGACTAGCAGATACGCAGTATTTT
j_call: TRBJ1-6; d_call: -; clone_size: -; v_call: TRBV9; cdr3_aa: CASSGPNINSPLHF; cdr3_nt: TGTGCCAGCAGCGGACCTAACATTAATTCACCCCTCCACTTT
j_call: TRBJ2-1; d_call: -; clone_size: -; v_call: TRBV7-3; cdr3_aa: CASSGGGEGEQFF; cdr3_nt: TGTGCCAGCAGCGGTGGAGGAGAGGGTGAGCAGTTCTTC
j_call: TRBJ1-2; d_call: TRBD1; clone_size: once; v_call: TRBV28; cdr3_aa: CASEGQEGGYTF; cdr3_nt: TGTGCCAGCGAGGGACAGGAGGGAGGCTACACCTTC
j_call: TRBJ2-7; d_call: TRBD2; clone_size: -; v_call: TRBV11-3; cdr3_aa: CASSLNSGRAYEQYF; cdr3_nt: TGTGCCAGCAGCTTAAATAGCGGGAGGGCCTACGAGCAGTACTTC
j_call: TRBJ2-7; d_call: TRBD2; clone_size: -; v_call: TRBV30; cdr3_aa: CAWSVRIGDYHEQYF; cdr3_nt: TGTGCCTGGAGTGTCCGGATAGGGGACTATCACGAGCAGTACTTC
j_call: TRBJ2-3; d_call: -; clone_size: -; v_call: TRBV7-2; cdr3_aa: CASSLDPSRADTQYF; cdr3_nt: TGTGCCAGCAGCTTAGATCCTAGCCGGGCAGATACGCAGTATTTT
j_call: TRBJ1-1; d_call: -; clone_size: -; v_call: TRBV9; cdr3_aa: CASSVDSGKTEAFF; cdr3_nt: TGTGCCAGCAGCGTAGACTCTGGGAAGACTGAAGCTTTCTTT
j_call: TRBJ1-1; d_call: TRBD1; clone_size: -; v_call: TRBV7-2; cdr3_aa: CASSLIQGAEAFF; cdr3_nt: TGTGCCAGCAGCTTAATACAGGGGGCTGAAGCTTTCTTT
j_call: TRBJ1-2; d_call: -; clone_size: -; v_call: TRBV19; cdr3_aa: CASSVGEYPNYGYTF; cdr3_nt: TGTGCCAGTAGTGTTGGAGAATATCCTAACTATGGCTACACCTTC
j_call: TRBJ1-1; d_call: TRBD1; clone_size: once; v_call: TRBV7-9; cdr3_aa: CASGTVRKNTEAFF; cdr3_nt: TGTGCCAGCGGGACAGTCAGAAAAAACACTGAAGCTTTCTTT
j_call: TRBJ1-2; d_call: -; clone_size: -; v_call: TRBV10-2; cdr3_aa: CASSESSGASHGYTF; cdr3_nt: TGCGCCAGCAGTGAGTCTTCAGGGGCCTCTCATGGCTACACCTTC
j_call: TRBJ2-7; d_call: TRBD2; clone_size: -; v_call: TRBV19; cdr3_aa: CASRVTSGDSYEQYF; cdr3_nt: TGTGCCAGTAGGGTTACTAGCGGGGATTCCTACGAGCAGTACTTC
j_call: TRBJ2-3; d_call: -; clone_size: -; v_call: TRBV7-3; cdr3_aa: CASSFQGSGTDTQYF; cdr3_nt: TGTGCCAGCAGCTTTCAGGGTTCGGGCACAGATACGCAGTATTTT
j_call: TRBJ2-7; d_call: -; clone_size: once; v_call: TRBV4-2; cdr3_aa: CASSQAGEQYF; cdr3_nt: TGTGCCAGCAGCCAAGCGGGGGAGCAGTACTTC
j_call: TRBJ1-5; d_call: TRBD1; clone_size: -; v_call: TRBV20-1; cdr3_aa: CSASRTGYSNQPQHF; cdr3_nt: TGCAGTGCTAGTAGGACAGGATATAGCAATCAGCCCCAGCATTTT
j_call: TRBJ2-1; d_call: TRBD2; clone_size: -; v_call: TRBV7-9; cdr3_aa: CASSSGGGRAPYNEQFF; cdr3_nt: TGTGCCAGCAGCTCTGGGGGAGGGCGCGCCCCCTACAATGAGCAGTTCTTC
j_call: TRBJ2-5; d_call: -; clone_size: -; v_call: TRBV12-5; cdr3_aa: CASGLVPPTDPGETQYF; cdr3_nt: TGTGCTAGTGGTTTGGTACCGCCCACAGATCCGGGAGAGACCCAGTACTTC
j_call: TRBJ1-4; d_call: -; clone_size: -; v_call: TRBV28; cdr3_aa: CASSKGEVEKLFF; cdr3_nt: TGTGCCAGCAGTAAGGGGGAGGTTGAAAAACTGTTTTTT
j_call: TRBJ2-5; d_call: -; clone_size: once; v_call: TRBV6-2/TRBV6-3; cdr3_aa: CASSYSVETQYF; cdr3_nt: TGTGCCAGCAGTTACTCAGTGGAGACCCAGTACTTC
j_call: TRBJ1-6; d_call: -; clone_size: -; v_call: TRBV9; cdr3_aa: CASSVGLLDSPLHF; cdr3_nt: TGTGCCAGCAGCGTAGGTCTGCTGGATTCACCCCTCCACTTT
j_call: TRBJ1-5; d_call: TRBD1; clone_size: -; v_call: TRBV27; cdr3_aa: CASRRGGTGGGNQPQHF; cdr3_nt: TGTGCCAGCAGACGGGGGGGGACAGGGGGTGGCAATCAGCCCCAGCATTTT
j_call: TRBJ2-1; d_call: TRBD2; clone_size: -; v_call: TRBV7-2; cdr3_aa: CASSLSSGFYNEQFF; cdr3_nt: TGTGCCAGCAGCTTATCTAGCGGTTTCTACAATGAGCAGTTCTTC
j_call: TRBJ2-1; d_call: TRBD2; clone_size: -; v_call: TRBV27; cdr3_aa: CASSLVLAGGYNEQFF; cdr3_nt: TGTGCCAGCAGTTTAGTCCTAGCGGGAGGCTACAATGAGCAGTTCTTC
j_call: TRBJ2-3; d_call: TRBD1; clone_size: -; v_call: TRBV11-3; cdr3_aa: CASSQGDRGTDTQYF; cdr3_nt: TGTGCCAGCAGCCAGGGGGACAGAGGCACAGATACGCAGTATTTT
j_call: TRBJ1-1; d_call: TRBD1; clone_size: -; v_call: TRBV6-5; cdr3_aa: CASSITGVLRTEAFF; cdr3_nt: TGTGCCAGCAGTATAACAGGGGTGCTTCGTACTGAAGCTTTCTTT
j_call: TRBJ2-5; d_call: -; clone_size: once; v_call: TRBV18; cdr3_aa: CASSPRDTGETQYF; cdr3_nt: TGTGCCAGCTCACCGCGGGACACTGGAGAGACCCAGTACTTC
j_call: TRBJ2-1; d_call: -; clone_size: -; v_call: TRBV5-1; cdr3_aa: CASSSSGPHNEQFF; cdr3_nt: TGCGCCAGCAGCTCATCGGGGCCACACAATGAGCAGTTCTTC